What follows are 27 T cell receptor beta chains derived from one specimen sequenced in a study of T cell clonality in common variable immunodeficiency. Clones were sequenced by immunoSEQ multiplex PCR, and TCRdb holds only the in-frame ones, with some missing. Listed for the sample are tens of thousands of clones, none seen a single time. Sequencing input: peripheral blood mononuclear cells. All receptors come from a person between 18 and 75 years old in good health.

This clone was counted many times. From the germline J gene comes the end of the CDR3, since the read stops 3 residues before it. V usage is TRBV19 and J usage is TRBJ2-7; 8 bases fit TRBD2. Germline-derived CDR1 and CDR2 are LNHDA and SQIVND (reference sequence). J was trimmed by 1 base and V by 7 bases; bases with no gene match: 6. CDR3 length equals 14 residues. CDR3 region: CASKLAAESYEQYF. The part of the CDR3 DNA that was read is TGTGCCAGTAAACTAGCGGCTGAATCCTACGAG.

This clone was detected ten times or more. The sequenced fragment ends 3 residues before the CDR3 boundary, so the rest is inferred from the germline J gene. The V gene is TRBV30, the J gene TRBJ2-3; 7 nucleotides agree with TRBD2. Per the germline V gene, CDR1 is GTSNPN and CDR2 is SVGIG (reference sequence). The V segment lost 1 base and the J segment 5 bases; nucleotides outside the gene matches: 9. This CDR3 has 15 amino acids. The DNA read from the CDR3 is TGTGCCTGGAGTGGGAGAAGCGGGATTGGAGATACG. Translation: CAWSGRSGIGDT. The whole CDR3 sequence is CAWSGRSGIGDTQYF.

This clone was counted between two and nine times. The CDR3 end lies 3 residues beyond the end of the read and is filled in from the germline J gene. The V gene is TRBV7-2, the J gene TRBJ1-2, with TRBD1 as a possible D gene (5 bases). Germline V gene lookup returns CDR1 SGHTA and CDR2 FQGNSA. The CDR3 contains 15 residues. The CDR3 bases that were read are TGTGCCAGCAGCGCGCCGGGACTTGTCACCGATACC. Translating it yields CASSAPGLVTDT. The whole CDR3 sequence is CASSAPGLVTDTYTF. The entire variable domain, with the rest obtained from reference TRBV7-2 and TRBJ1-2, is as follows: GAGVSQSPSNKVTEKGKDVELRCDPISGHTALYWYRQSLGQGLEFLIYFQGNSAPDKSGLPSDRFSAERTGGSVSTLTIQRTQQEDSAVYLCASSAPGLVTDTYTFGSGTRLTVV.

This clone was seen repeatedly, ten times or more. With the read ending 3 residues before the CDR3 end, the germline J gene is used to fill in that end. The rearrangement uses TRBV7-9 and TRBJ1-1; D call uncertain. Deletions cut 2 bases from V and 0 bases from J, with 7 bases between. Germline loops: CDR1 SEHNR, CDR2 FQNEAQ (reference sequence). This CDR3 has 14 amino acids. CDR3: CASSLSRLNTEAFF. The DNA read from the CDR3 is TGTGCCAGCAGCTTATCCAGGTTGAACACTGAA.

The sequenced part of the CDR3 DNA is TGTGCCAGCAGTGTTACACAGGGGGCTGGTCAGCCC. This codes for CASSVTQGAGQP. The whole CDR3 is CASSVTQGAGQPQHF. The J gene is TRBJ1-5, the V gene TRBV6-1; 9 bases map to TRBD1. The observed sequence ends 3 residues before the CDR3 terminus, with the missing tail filled in from the germline J gene. Germline-derived CDR1 and CDR2 are MNHNS and SASEGT. V shed 4 bases, J shed 6 bases, and the junction held 7 bases outside the gene matches. The CDR3 extends over 15 amino acids.

This clone has ten or more counts. The read halts 3 residues ahead of the CDR3 end, with the missing end drawn from the germline J gene. This sequence joins TRBV6-1 and TRBJ2-1; no clear D gene. The CDR3 has 16 amino acids. V was cut by 2 bases and J by 2 bases, with 13 bases left in between. CDR1 is MNHNS and CDR2 is SASEGT in the germline V gene. The sequenced CDR3 bases are TGTGCCAGCAGTGAATTGCCGGGTACGCCCTACAATGAG. Protein product: CASSELPGTPYNE. The whole CDR3 is CASSELPGTPYNEQFF.

This clone was counted ten times or more. The sequenced fragment ends 3 residues before the CDR3 boundary, so the rest is inferred from the germline J gene. V usage is TRBV30 and J usage is TRBJ1-1; 7 nucleotides align to TRBD1. The CDR3 contains 13 residues. The ends lost 7 bases at V and 1 base at J; junction bases unmatched: 6. CDR1 and CDR2 from the germline V gene are GTSNPN and SVGIG (reference sequence). The CDR3 region is CALNRGGNTEAFF. The CDR3 DNA, read in part, is TGTGCCTTAAACAGGGGAGGGAACACTGAA.

In this sample, this clone turned up many times. The CDR3 extends 3 residues past the end of the read, so its final part is completed from the germline J gene. This chain links TRBV7-2 with TRBJ1-4; no reliable D call. CDR1 and CDR2 (germline): SGHTA, FQGNSA. V was pared by 2 bases and J by 2 bases, with 6 bases between. The CDR3 totals 14 residues. CDR3 DNA (partial): TGTGCCAGCAGCTTACAGGCCACTAATGAAAAA. Translated: CASSLQATNEK. The CDR3 reads in full as CASSLQATNEKLFF.

This clone was recorded many times. Read data end 3 residues before the CDR3 end; the end is taken from the germline J gene. The J gene is TRBJ2-1, the V gene TRBV20-1; 8 bases match TRBD2. Germline assignment: CDR1 DFQATT and CDR2 SNEGSKA (reference sequence). The CDR3 has 15 amino acids. V lost 0 bases and J lost 8; bases outside the gene matches: 9. The CDR3 DNA, read in part, is TGCAGTGCTAGAGATCCGGGGGGGGTTTGGGATGAG. It specifies CSARDPGGVWDE. The full CDR3 is CSARDPGGVWDEQFF.

This clone was counted many times. The sequenced fragment ends 3 residues before the CDR3 boundary, so the rest is inferred from the germline J gene. This chain joins TRBV20-1 and TRBJ2-3; the D gene is possibly TRBD2 (6 bases). Germline CDR1 reads DFQATT; CDR2 reads SNEGSKA (reference sequence). The CDR3 contains 15 residues. V was shortened by 5 bases and J by 5 bases, with 20 bases between the two germline ends. The sequenced part of the CDR3 DNA is TGCAGTGCTCCGAGAAGCGGGTCCGTGAAAGATACG. Its translation: CSAPRSGSVKDT. The entire CDR3 sequence reads CSAPRSGSVKDTQYF.

This clone was recorded at least ten times. Read coverage stops 3 residues before the CDR3 terminus; the germline J gene supplies the remainder. The V and J genes are TRBV5-1 and TRBJ2-7; 11 bases are a match to TRBD2. Germline V gene lookup returns CDR1 SGHRS and CDR2 YFSETQ. The CDR3 length is 14 residues. Losses at the gene ends were 1 base for V and 3 bases for J; bases not matched to a gene: 0. The DNA read from the CDR3 is TGCGCCAGCAGCTTGACTAGCGGGAGCTACGAG. Its translation: CASSLTSGSYE. The complete CDR3 sequence is CASSLTSGSYEQYF. The entire variable domain, with the rest obtained from reference TRBV5-1 and TRBJ2-7, is as follows: KAGVTQTPRYLIKTRGQQVTLSCSPISGHRSVSWYQQTPGQGLQFLFEYFSETQRNKGNFPGRFSGRQFSNSRSEMNVSTLELGDSALYLCASSLTSGSYEQYFGPGTRLTVT.

This clone appeared many times. The read falls 3 residues short of the CDR3 end, and the missing part is taken from the germline J gene. The chain combines TRBV2 with TRBJ2-3, with TRBD2 as a possible D gene (5 bases). Germline V gene sequence: CDR1 SNHLY, CDR2 FYNNEI. The CDR3 runs 14 residues. V lost 6 bases and J lost 4, with 14 bases in between. The CDR3 reads CASRREGVPDTQYF. CDR3 DNA (partial): TGTGCCAGCAGGCGAGAGGGCGTTCCAGATACG.

About this clone itself: The CDR3 end lies 3 residues beyond the end of the read and is filled in from the germline J gene. The chain has TRBV6-1 and TRBJ2-5; 7 positions agree with TRBD2. With 2 bases clipped from V and 0 bases from J, the junction kept 3 bases outside the gene matches. CDR1 and CDR2 from the germline V gene are MNHNS and SASEGT. This CDR3 has 15 amino acids. The DNA read from the CDR3 is TGTGCCAGCAGTGAAAACCGGGGGGACCAAGAGACC. Amino acids: CASSENRGDQET. The complete CDR3 reads CASSENRGDQETQYF.

This clone came up many times. The read is 3 residues too short to cover the CDR3 end, so that end is filled in from the germline J gene. The chain links TRBV28 to TRBJ2-1; 8 bases match TRBD2. V was clipped by 10 bases and J by 4 bases; unmatched bases: 9. Germline CDR1 reads MDHEN; CDR2 reads SYDVKM. The CDR3 runs 14 residues. CDR3 sequence: CAIPGGNGYNEQFF. Partial CDR3 DNA: TGTGCCATCCCGGGGGGGAACGGATACAATGAG.

This clone was counted ten times or more. The CDR3 end is not reached by the read, which stops 3 residues before it; the germline J gene fills it in. The chain combines TRBV30 with TRBJ1-2; D perhaps matches TRBD1 (5 bases). The CDR3 totals 13 residues. Germline-derived CDR1 and CDR2 are GTSNPN and SVGIG (reference sequence). The V end was cut by 0 bases, the J end by 7 bases, with 12 bases between. The part of the CDR3 DNA that was read is TGTGCCTGGAGTGTACTTTTGAGGGGTGGC. This translates into CAWSVLLRGG. The whole CDR3 reads CAWSVLLRGGYTF.

Many counts were recorded for this clone. The read ends 3 residues early relative to the CDR3; the germline J gene fills the gap. V gene TRBV30 combines with J gene TRBJ2-7; 9 nucleotides agree with TRBD1. The CDR3 covers 12 residues. With V trimmed by 5 bases and J by 3 bases, 2 bases remained unmatched. The V gene's germline CDR1 is GTSNPN and CDR2 SVGIG (reference sequence). The part of the CDR3 DNA that was read is TGTGCCTGGGACAGGGGGGACTACGAG. Encoded protein: CAWDRGDYE. The CDR3 in full is CAWDRGDYEQYF.

This clone was counted ten times or more. The sequenced fragment ends 3 residues before the CDR3 boundary, so the rest is inferred from the germline J gene. The chain carries TRBV30 and TRBJ2-7; TRBD2 matches at 8 bases. Germline V CDR1 and CDR2: GTSNPN, SVGIG (reference sequence). The V gene end was trimmed by 0 bases and the J gene end by 6 bases; junction bases not matched to a gene: 7. CDR3 length equals 14 residues. The part of the CDR3 DNA that was read is TGTGCCTGGAGTGTACAGCGGGAGTTGTTCGAG. Encoded protein: CAWSVQRELFE. The whole CDR3 region reads CAWSVQRELFEQYF.

This clone showed up many times. Germline and junction disagree at one end, which may indicate a read error. The CDR3 end lies 3 residues beyond the end of the read and is filled in from the germline J gene. The V call is TRBV4-2, the J call TRBJ2-1; D not resolved. Germline CDR1 is LGHNA and CDR2 is YNFKEQ. The CDR3 length is 15 residues. Incomplete CDR3 DNA: TGCGCCAGCAGCCACGACTTAGGAACATCCAATGAG. It specifies CASSHDLGTSNE. The whole CDR3 is CASSHDLGTSNEQFF.

In its sample, this clone was seen many times. The sequence runs out 3 residues before the end of the CDR3; the remainder is reconstructed from the germline J gene. V and J are TRBV29-1 and TRBJ2-2; 8 bases are a match to TRBD1. V was clipped by 0 bases and J by 7 bases; unmatched bases: 10. The CDR3 sequence is 16 residues long. Germline V gene sequence: CDR1 SQVTM, CDR2 ANQGSEA. CDR3 region: CSVEDEDRALGGELFF. The covered CDR3 bases are TGCAGCGTTGAAGATGAGGACAGGGCTTTGGGCGGGGAG.

This clone was seen at least ten times. The CDR3 loop reads CASSDYTSTDTQYF. The covered CDR3 bases are TGTGCCAGCAGTGACTATACTAGCACAGATACG. V is TRBV2 and J is TRBJ2-3, with D unclear. The DNA ends 3 residues before the CDR3 does, and the rest of the CDR3 is filled in from the germline J gene. CDR3 size: 14 residues. Germline V lookup: CDR1 SNHLY, CDR2 FYNNEI. Trimming pared 3 bases from V and 0 bases from J, leaving 7 bases between.

This clone came up many times. With the read ending 3 residues before the CDR3 end, the germline J gene is used to fill in that end. J is TRBJ2-1 and V is TRBV30; 7 nucleotides align to TRBD2. Losses at the gene ends were 0 bases for V and 0 bases for J; bases not matched to a gene: 5. This CDR3 has 16 amino acids. The germline gives CDR1 GTSNPN, CDR2 SVGIG (reference sequence). The CDR3: CAWSVLAPSSYNEQFF. The sequenced part of the CDR3 DNA is TGTGCCTGGAGTGTACTAGCGCCGAGCTCCTACAATGAG. Combining the CDR3 with reference TRBV30 and TRBJ2-1 gives the whole variable domain SQTIHQWPATLVQPVGSPLSLECTVEGTSNPNLYWYRQAAGRGLQLLFYSVGIGQISSEVPQNLSASRPQDRQFILSSKKLLLSDSGFYLCAWSVLAPSSYNEQFFGPGTRLTVL.

This clone was seen many times. Sequencing ends 3 residues short of the CDR3 end; the germline J gene provides the rest. The V gene is TRBV20-1, the J gene TRBJ2-2; TRBD2 matches at 12 bases. V lost 6 bases, J lost 7 bases, and 6 bases stayed unmatched. The CDR3 extends over 14 amino acids. Germline CDR1 reads DFQATT; CDR2 reads SNEGSKA (reference sequence). This CDR3 reads CSARLAGVGGELFF. The covered CDR3 bases are TGCAGTGCCCGACTAGCGGGAGTGGGCGGGGAG.

This clone was observed many times. The observed sequence ends 3 residues before the CDR3 terminus, with the missing tail filled in from the germline J gene. The chain carries TRBV9 and TRBJ2-7, with 8 bases aligning to TRBD2. CDR3 length: 15 amino acids. Looked up from germline, CDR1 is SGDLS and CDR2 is YYNGEE. V was pared by 5 bases and J by 3 bases, with 10 bases of the junction left unmatched. Partial CDR3 DNA: TGTGCCAGCAGGCAAGGGCGGGGGGACAACTACGAG. As protein: CASRQGRGDNYE. The entire CDR3 reads CASRQGRGDNYEQYF.

This clone came up many times. The same CDR3 is also encoded by other DNA sequences in this sample. CDR3 amino acids: CASSAVDQRSGNTIYF. The CDR3 DNA, read in part, is TGTGCCAGCAGTGCAGTTGATCAGCGCTCTGGAAACACC. This chain links TRBV6-1 with TRBJ1-3; D call uncertain. The sequence runs out 3 residues before the end of the CDR3; the remainder is reconstructed from the germline J gene. CDR1 is MNHNS and CDR2 is SASEGT in the germline V gene. Between the trimmed V and J ends, which lost 4 bases and 0 bases, there was a span of 13 bases. This CDR3 is 16 amino acids long.

This clone was counted many times. Sequencing ends 3 residues short of the CDR3 end; the germline J gene provides the rest. This chain links TRBV30 with TRBJ2-5; D is tentatively TRBD1 or TRBD2 (5 bases each). Germline-derived CDR1 and CDR2 are GTSNPN and SVGIG (reference sequence). V shed 4 bases and J shed 4 bases, with 16 bases lying between them. CDR3 length: 14 residues. Incomplete CDR3 DNA: TGTGCCTGGACATCTGAGGGGCGGTCAGAGACC. Residues: CAWTSEGRSET. The whole CDR3 protein is CAWTSEGRSETQYF. Full variable domain (outside the CDR3, taken from reference TRBV30 and TRBJ2-5): SQTIHQWPATLVQPVGSPLSLECTVEGTSNPNLYWYRQAAGRGLQLLFYSVGIGQISSEVPQNLSASRPQDRQFILSSKKLLLSDSGFYLCAWTSEGRSETQYFGPGTRLLVL.

This clone was recorded many times. Incomplete CDR3 DNA: TGTGCCAGTAGTATATTAGGGGTTGCTAACACCGGGGAG. It yields the protein CASSILGVANTGE. The CDR3 in its entirety is CASSILGVANTGELFF. The rearrangement joins TRBV19 to TRBJ2-2; a possible D gene is TRBD1 (5 bases). Read sequence stops 3 residues before the CDR3 end, and the germline J gene provides the missing end. Germline lookup yields CDR1 LNHDA and CDR2 SQIVND (reference sequence). V lost 2 bases to trimming and J lost 2 bases, with 12 bases between them. The CDR3 loop spans 16 amino acids.

The sample holds many counts of this clone. The read comes to an end 3 residues before the CDR3 does, leaving the germline J gene to fill in the end. This rearrangement joins TRBV30 to TRBJ2-1; D remains ambiguous. V lost 2 bases and J lost 7, with 12 bases in between. The length of the CDR3 is 13 residues. Germline values: CDR1 GTSNPN, CDR2 SVGIG (reference sequence). The CDR3 protein is CAWSSADWNEQFF. The part of the CDR3 DNA that was read is TGTGCCTGGAGTAGTGCGGATTGGAATGAG.